Described below is a single T cell receptor (beta chain) sequence and its context. This specimen comes from a study of blood T cell repertoires in COVID-19. On the study more broadly: PBMCs, B-cell-depleted T cells, or T cells provided the cDNA or gDNA that made up the material.

Authors' processing steps: Cell counts per sample came from amplifying reference gene primers. Data came from immunoSEQ multiplex PCR; TCRdb stores just in-frame clones and leaves some out. V, J and clone size reflect that table, while D and trimming were determined from the DNA. This table has about 440,000 clones, less than 95% appearing once. The V gene end was trimmed by 4 bases and the J gene end by 10 bases; junction bases not matched to a gene: 10. CDR1 is LNHNV and CDR2 is YYDKDF in the germline V gene (reference sequence). This CDR3 comprises 14 residues. The chain couples TRBV15 to TRBJ2-1; TRBD2 matches at 7 bases. The source material was PBMCs or T cells enriched from blood (not recorded which). The TCR comes from a man younger than 35 who had recovered from COVID-19. CDR3 bases: TGTGCCACCAGCACCTGGGGAGGGCGAGCGGAGCAGTTCTTC. Protein: CATSTWGGRAEQFF.